This TCR beta chain was obtained from a study of identical twins. Whole-study results and caveats: It was cross-sectional statistical analysis, not following the same donors, that the conclusions relied on. Potential partial confounding of zero-insertion analyses by invariant MAIT and iNKT cells was noted. When twins shared out-of-frame alpha sequences, those sequences had excess low generation probability.

Of note for this clonotype: Its antigen is unidentified.

TCRdb re-analysed the 5' RACE reads in MiXCR, keeping a single row per CDR3 protein. This table holds roughly 230,000 distinct CDR3 sequences, roughly 8.7% found once. V gave up 3 bases and J gave up 0 bases, with 12 bases separating them. Germline V gives CDR1 MNHEY, CDR2 SMNVEV (reference sequence). The CDR3 has 16 residues. These sequences were also reported in another study, on yellow fever vaccine responses in identical twins.

This receptor was identified in a woman aged 18-29 years in good health. Sample: CD8+ T cells sorted from blood. This rearrangement joins TRBV27 to TRBJ2-1; D possibly corresponds to TRBD1 (6 bases). In DNA, the CDR3 is TGTGCCAGCAGTTTTAACAGGGAGAGCTCCTACAATGAGCAGTTCTTC. Translating gives CASSFNRESSYNEQFF.